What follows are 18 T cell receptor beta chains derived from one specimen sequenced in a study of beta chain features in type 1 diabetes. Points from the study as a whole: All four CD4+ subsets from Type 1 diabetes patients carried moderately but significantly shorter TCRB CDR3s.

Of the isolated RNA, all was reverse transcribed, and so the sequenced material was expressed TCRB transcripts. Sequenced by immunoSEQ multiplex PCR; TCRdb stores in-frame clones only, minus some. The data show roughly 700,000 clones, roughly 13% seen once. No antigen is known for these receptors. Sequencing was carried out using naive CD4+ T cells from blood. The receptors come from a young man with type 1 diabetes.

CDR3 protein: CASSLAGDGDTQYF. Here the CDR3 DNA reads TGCGCCAGCAGCTTGGCGGGGGATGGAGATACGCAGTATTTT. The V call is TRBV5-1, the J call TRBJ2-3; weak D call: TRBD2 (6 bases). The length of the CDR3 is 14 residues. Germline-derived CDR1 and CDR2 are SGHRS and YFSETQ. V was shortened by 0 bases and J by 5 bases, with 10 bases between the two germline ends. Full variable domain (missing parts from reference TRBV5-1 and TRBJ2-3): KAGVTQTPRYLIKTRGQQVTLSCSPISGHRSVSWYQQTPGQGLQFLFEYFSETQRNKGNFPGRFSGRQFSNSRSEMNVSTLELGDSALYLCASSLAGDGDTQYFGPGTRLTVL.

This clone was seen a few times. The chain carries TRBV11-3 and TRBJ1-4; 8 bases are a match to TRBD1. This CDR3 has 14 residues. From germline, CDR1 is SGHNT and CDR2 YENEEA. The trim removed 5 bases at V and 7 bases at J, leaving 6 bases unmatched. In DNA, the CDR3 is TGTGCCAGCAGCCTCGGACAGGGAATTGAAAAACTGTTTTTT. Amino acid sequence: CASSLGQGIEKLFF.

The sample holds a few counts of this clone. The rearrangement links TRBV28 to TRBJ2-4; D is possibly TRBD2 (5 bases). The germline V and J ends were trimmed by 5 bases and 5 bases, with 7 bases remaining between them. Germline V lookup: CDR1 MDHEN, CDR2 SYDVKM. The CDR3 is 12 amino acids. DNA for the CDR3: TGTGCCAGCAGTGACTATCAAAACATTCAGTACTTC. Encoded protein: CASSDYQNIQYF.

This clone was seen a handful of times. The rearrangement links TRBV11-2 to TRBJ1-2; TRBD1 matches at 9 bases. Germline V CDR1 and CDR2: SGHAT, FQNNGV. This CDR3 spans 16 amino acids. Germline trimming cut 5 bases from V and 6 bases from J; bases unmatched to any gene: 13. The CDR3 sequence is CASSPPNYRGLDGYTF. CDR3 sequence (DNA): TGTGCCAGCAGCCCCCCGAACTACAGGGGGCTGGATGGCTACACCTTC.

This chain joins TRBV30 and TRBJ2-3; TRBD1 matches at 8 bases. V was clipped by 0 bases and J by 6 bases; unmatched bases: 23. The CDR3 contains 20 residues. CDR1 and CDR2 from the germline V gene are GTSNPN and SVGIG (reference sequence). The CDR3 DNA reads TGTGCCTGGAGTGTACAAGGACAGGGACATCCAAAAACAGAGAGGGATACGCAGTATTTT. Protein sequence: CAWSVQGQGHPKTERDTQYF.

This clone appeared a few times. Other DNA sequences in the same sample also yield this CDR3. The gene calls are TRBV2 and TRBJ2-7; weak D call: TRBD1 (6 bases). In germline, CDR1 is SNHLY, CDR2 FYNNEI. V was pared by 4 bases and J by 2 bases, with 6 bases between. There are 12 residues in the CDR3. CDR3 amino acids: CASSAGAYEQYF. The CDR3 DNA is TGTGCCAGCAGTGCAGGGGCCTACGAGCAGTACTTC.

For the CDR3, the DNA is TGTGCCTGGAGCCTTTCTAGCTACCAAGAGACCCAGTACTTC. It yields the protein CAWSLSSYQETQYF. This chain uses TRBV30 with TRBJ2-5; possible D gene TRBD2, 5 bases. The length of the CDR3 is 14 residues. V dropped 3 bases and J dropped 0 bases, with 11 bases sitting between them. Germline CDR1 and CDR2: GTSNPN and SVGIG (reference sequence).

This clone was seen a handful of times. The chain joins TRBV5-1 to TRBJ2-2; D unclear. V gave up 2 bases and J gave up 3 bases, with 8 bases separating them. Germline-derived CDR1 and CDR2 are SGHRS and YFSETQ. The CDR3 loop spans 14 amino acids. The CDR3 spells CASSFAEHTGELFF. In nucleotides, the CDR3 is TGCGCCAGCAGCTTCGCGGAGCACACCGGGGAGCTGTTTTTT.

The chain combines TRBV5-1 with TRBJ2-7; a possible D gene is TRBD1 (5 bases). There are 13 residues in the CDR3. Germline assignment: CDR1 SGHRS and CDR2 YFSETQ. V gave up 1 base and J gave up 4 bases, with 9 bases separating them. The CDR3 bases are TGCGCCAGCAGCTTGCAGGGTTATTACGAGCAGTACTTC. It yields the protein CASSLQGYYEQYF.

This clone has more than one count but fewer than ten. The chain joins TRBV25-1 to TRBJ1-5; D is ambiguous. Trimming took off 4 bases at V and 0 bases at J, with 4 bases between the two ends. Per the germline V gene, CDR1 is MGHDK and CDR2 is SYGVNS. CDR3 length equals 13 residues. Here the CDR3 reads CASSGDSNQPQHF. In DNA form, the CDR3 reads TGTGCCAGCAGTGGAGATAGCAATCAGCCCCAGCATTTT.

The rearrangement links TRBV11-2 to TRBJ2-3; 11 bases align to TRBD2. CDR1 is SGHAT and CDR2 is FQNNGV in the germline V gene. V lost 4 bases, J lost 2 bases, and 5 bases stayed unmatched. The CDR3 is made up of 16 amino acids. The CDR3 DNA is TGTGCCAGCAGCTCCTCTAGCGGGGGGACCACAGATACGCAGTATTTT. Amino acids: CASSSSSGGTTDTQYF.

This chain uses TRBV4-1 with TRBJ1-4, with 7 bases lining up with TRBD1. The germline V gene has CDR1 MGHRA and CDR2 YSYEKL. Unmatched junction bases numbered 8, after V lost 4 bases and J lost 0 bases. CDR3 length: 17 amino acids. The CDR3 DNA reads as TGCGCCAGCAGCCCTAAAGAACAGGGGACAACTAATGAAAAACTGTTTTTT. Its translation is CASSPKEQGTTNEKLFF.

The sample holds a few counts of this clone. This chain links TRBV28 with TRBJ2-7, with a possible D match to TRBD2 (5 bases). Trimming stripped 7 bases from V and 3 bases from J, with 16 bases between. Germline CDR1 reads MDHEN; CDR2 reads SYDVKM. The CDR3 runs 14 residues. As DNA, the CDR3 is TGTGCCAGCACTCAGGCGGGCCTACTCTACGAGCAGTACTTC. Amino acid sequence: CASTQAGLLYEQYF.

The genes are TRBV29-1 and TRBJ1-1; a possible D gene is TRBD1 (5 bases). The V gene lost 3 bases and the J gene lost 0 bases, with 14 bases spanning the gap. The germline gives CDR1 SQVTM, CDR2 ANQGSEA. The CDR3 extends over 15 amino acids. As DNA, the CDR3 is TGCAGCGTTGACTCAGGGAGGTCTCTGAACACTGAAGCTTTCTTT. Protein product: CSVDSGRSLNTEAFF.

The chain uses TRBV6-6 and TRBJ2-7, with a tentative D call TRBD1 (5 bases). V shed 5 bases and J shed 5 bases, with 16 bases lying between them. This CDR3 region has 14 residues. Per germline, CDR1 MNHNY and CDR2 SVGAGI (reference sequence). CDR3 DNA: TGTGCCAGCAGTAGGTGGACAACTTCCAACGAGCAGTACTTC. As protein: CASSRWTTSNEQYF.

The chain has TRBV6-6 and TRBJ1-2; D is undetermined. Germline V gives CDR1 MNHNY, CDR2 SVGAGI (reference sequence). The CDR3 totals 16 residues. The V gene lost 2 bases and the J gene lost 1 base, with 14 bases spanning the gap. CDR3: CASSYLWRLSNYGYTF. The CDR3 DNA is TGTGCCAGCAGTTACCTGTGGCGACTGAGTAACTATGGCTACACCTTC.

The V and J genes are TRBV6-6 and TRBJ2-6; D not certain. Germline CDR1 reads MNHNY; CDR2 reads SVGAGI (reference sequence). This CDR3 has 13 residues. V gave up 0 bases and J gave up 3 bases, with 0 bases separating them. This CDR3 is CASSYSGANVLTF. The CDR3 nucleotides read TGTGCCAGCAGTTACTCTGGGGCCAACGTCCTGACTTTC.

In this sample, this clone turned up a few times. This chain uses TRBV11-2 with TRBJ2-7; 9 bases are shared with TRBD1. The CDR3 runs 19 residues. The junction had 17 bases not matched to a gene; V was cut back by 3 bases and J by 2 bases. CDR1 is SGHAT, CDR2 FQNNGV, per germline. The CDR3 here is CASSLSIGGTGISTYEQYF. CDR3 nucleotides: TGTGCCAGCAGCTTGAGCATCGGGGGGACAGGGATCTCTACCTACGAGCAGTACTTC.